Listed below are T cell receptor beta chains from one sample, sequenced in a study of T cell changes during pregnancy in multiple sclerosis. Sequenced by immunoSEQ multiplex PCR; TCRdb stores in-frame clones only, minus some. Among 75,000 to 100,000 clones listed, around 94% were seen once. The material sequenced was peripheral blood, taken after pregnancy. All receptors come from a female donor with multiple sclerosis, enrolled in a pregnancy study. Each CDR3 is given with its conserved first and last residue. The order of the fields is J gene, V gene, D gene, clone size, CDR3 length, CDR3 protein, CDR3 DNA. D genes are given only for firm matches. Clone size is shown for a subset of rows, as once, few, many or a class of expanded clone.

j_gene: TRBJ1-2
v_gene: TRBV25-1
d_gene: TRBD1
abundance: NA
len: 15
CDR3aa: CASSDIQGGFHGYTF
CDR3nt: TGTGCCAGCAGTGATATACAGGGGGGGTTTCATGGCTACACCTTC

j_gene: TRBJ2-3
v_gene: TRBV7-2
d_gene: NA
abundance: NA
len: 15
CDR3aa: CASSFGQGGTDTQYF
CDR3nt: TGTGCCAGCAGCTTCGGACAGGGAGGGACAGATACGCAGTATTTT

j_gene: TRBJ1-2
v_gene: TRBV5-5
d_gene: NA
abundance: NA
len: 16
CDR3aa: CASSREWAFNNYGYTF
CDR3nt: TGTGCCAGCAGCCGGGAATGGGCCTTTAATAACTATGGCTACACCTTC

j_gene: TRBJ2-3
v_gene: TRBV10-2
d_gene: TRBD2
abundance: NA
len: 17
CDR3aa: CASSESTLADYTDTQYF
CDR3nt: TGCGCCAGCAGTGAGTCCACACTAGCGGACTACACAGATACGCAGTATTTT

j_gene: TRBJ2-7
v_gene: TRBV6-5
d_gene: TRBD1
abundance: NA
len: 14
CDR3aa: CASSPGTGTSEQYF
CDR3nt: TGTGCCAGCAGTCCCGGGACAGGGACGTCCGAGCAGTACTTC

j_gene: TRBJ1-1
v_gene: TRBV2
d_gene: TRBD1
abundance: few
len: 15
CDR3aa: CASSEQGVMGTEAFF
CDR3nt: TGTGCCAGCAGTGAACAGGGGGTGATGGGCACTGAAGCTTTCTTT

j_gene: TRBJ2-7
v_gene: TRBV9
d_gene: TRBD2
abundance: NA
len: 13
CDR3aa: CASSARGGVEQYF
CDR3nt: TGTGCCAGCAGCGCCCGCGGGGGGGTCGAGCAGTACTTC

j_gene: TRBJ2-7
v_gene: TRBV7-6
d_gene: TRBD1
abundance: NA
len: 19
CDR3aa: CASSLAAGQGMIFAYEQYF
CDR3nt: TGTGCCAGCAGCTTAGCCGCAGGACAGGGAATGATTTTCGCCTACGAGCAGTACTTC

j_gene: TRBJ1-5
v_gene: TRBV9
d_gene: NA
abundance: NA
len: 15
CDR3aa: CASSVDPIGDQPQHF
CDR3nt: TGTGCCAGCAGCGTAGACCCCATAGGGGATCAGCCCCAGCATTTT

j_gene: TRBJ2-1
v_gene: TRBV6-5
d_gene: NA
abundance: NA
len: 14
CDR3aa: CASSDPGLYNEQFF
CDR3nt: TGTGCCAGCAGCGACCCGGGACTGTACAATGAGCAGTTCTTC

j_gene: TRBJ2-7
v_gene: TRBV5-6
d_gene: NA
abundance: NA
len: 16
CDR3aa: CASSRQPHRDTYEQYF
CDR3nt: TGTGCCAGCAGCCGGCAGCCCCACCGGGACACTTACGAGCAGTACTTC

j_gene: TRBJ2-7
v_gene: TRBV9
d_gene: NA
abundance: NA
len: 12
CDR3aa: CASSDQGYEQYF
CDR3nt: TGTGCCAGCAGCGACCAGGGATACGAGCAGTACTTC